Below, one T cell receptor beta chain is given with its context. The CDR3 covers 16 residues. Trimming shortened V by 5 bases and J by 6 bases, and 23 bases separated the two germline ends. CDR1 SGHRS and CDR2 YFSETQ come from the germline V gene. Clones were sequenced by immunoSEQ multiplex PCR, and TCRdb holds only the in-frame ones, with some missing. The sample consists of some 130,000 clones, about 92% of them appearing once. This specimen comes from a study of blood T cell repertoires in COVID-19. Study-wide background: PBMCs, B-cell-depleted T cells, or T cells provided the cDNA or gDNA that made up the material.

Seattle's cohort entered during active infection and was followed longitudinally. The sample taken for sequencing was peripheral blood. The chain carries TRBV5-1 and TRBJ1-2; D is perhaps TRBD1 (5 bases). The sequence was obtained from a man in his fifties or sixties with COVID-19, enrolled during active disease. The CDR3 here is CASSTGLYPRIDGYTF. CDR3 nucleotide sequence: TGCGCCAGCAGTACAGGTTTATATCCCAGAATCGATGGCTACACCTTC.